This TCR beta chain was identified during a study of blood T cell repertoires in COVID-19. Unmatched junction bases numbered 14, after V lost 5 bases and J lost 4 bases. The CDR3 length is 17 residues. Looked up from germline, CDR1 is SGHTA and CDR2 is FQGNSA. Some clones are missing from TCRdb's copy, which holds only in-frame ones; the method was immunoSEQ multiplex PCR. The sample includes over 90,000 clones, 84% of them seen just once. The TCR was taken from a man aged 40-50 years with active or convalescent COVID-19. Sequences were obtained from peripheral blood. V gene TRBV7-2 combines with J gene TRBJ2-3; 8 bases align to TRBD2. The CDR3, as DNA: TGTGCCAGCAGCAACGGCCGAACGGGGGGGGCTTCAGATACGCAGTATTTT. Translating gives CASSNGRTGGASDTQYF.